This TCR beta chain was observed in a study of cytotoxic CD8 clonotypes in ibrutinib-treated CLL. This clone was counted between two and nine times. The antigen is not known. Genomic DNA for TCR beta libraries, roughly 2 micrograms, came from cryopreserved PBMCs. Using immunoSEQ multiplex PCR, the repertoire was profiled, and TCRdb retains in-frame clones only, with some absent. The sample carries hundreds of thousands of clones, 70% recorded once. Study outcomes and limitations: Treatment saw public clonotypes, which were uncommon, either contract or stay stable.

This CDR3 is built from 17 residues. Germline V lookup: CDR1 LNHDA, CDR2 SQIVND (reference sequence). V dropped 3 bases and J dropped 0 bases, with 12 bases sitting between them. The TCR was taken from a human donor with chronic lymphocytic leukemia. This specimen was PBMCs, taken after 24 months of ibrutinib treatment. The chain combines TRBV19 with TRBJ2-6; D is unclear. CDR3 in amino acids: CASSIPRSGSGANVLTF. The DNA for the CDR3 is TGTGCCAGTAGTATCCCCAGGTCAGGCTCTGGGGCCAACGTCCTGACTTTC.